The 31 T cell receptor beta chains below all came from one sample that was sequenced in a study of T cells in Graves' hyperthyroidism and ophthalmopathy. It was RNA transcripts that yielded the amplified TCR beta CDR3 regions. TCR CDR3 underwent first-round RT-PCR with the HTBI primer set. Using its own MiXCR run on the multiplex PCR reads, TCRdb lists one record per CDR3 protein. The sample includes 550,000 to 800,000 distinct CDR3 sequences, approximately 16% of them seen just once. Specimen: blood. All receptors derive from a young man with Graves' hyperthyroidism.

This clonotype was seen only a few times. The chain couples TRBV19 to TRBJ2-5; 12 nucleotides line up with TRBD1. Germline-derived CDR1 and CDR2 are LNHDA and SQIVND (reference sequence). This CDR3 comprises 15 residues. V trimming: 6 bases; J trimming: 5 bases; junction bases outside the gene matches: 7. This CDR3 reads CASRPGTGGLETQYF. CDR3 DNA sequence: TGTGCCAGTAGACCCGGGACAGGGGGCTTGGAGACCCAGTACTTC.

This clonotype has at least ten counts. The V gene is TRBV11-2, the J gene TRBJ2-1; D unclear. Trimming pared 1 base from V and 8 bases from J, leaving 12 bases between. The germline gives CDR1 SGHAT, CDR2 FQNNGV. The CDR3 runs to 14 residues. The CDR3, as DNA: TGTGCCAGCAGCTTAGGATCCACTGGGTATGAGCAGTTCTTC. Its protein product is CASSLGSTGYEQFF. The complete variable domain, with remaining parts taken from reference TRBV11-2 and TRBJ2-1, reads EAGVAQSPRYKIIEKRQSVAFWCNPISGHATLYWYQQILGQGPKLLIQFQNNGVVDDSQLPKDRFSAERLKGVDSTLKIQPAKLEDSAVYLCASSLGSTGYEQFFGPGTRLTVL.

The chain employs TRBV7-9 and TRBJ2-1; 8 positions match TRBD2. The junction had 17 bases not matched to a gene; V was cut back by 4 bases and J by 6 bases. Germline V CDR1 and CDR2: SEHNR, FQNEAQ (reference sequence). The CDR3 extends over 18 amino acids. DNA for the CDR3: TGTGCCAGCAGCTCCTCTTCGGGGGGGCTCTCCTCCCTCAATGAGCAGTTCTTC. Its translation: CASSSSSGGLSSLNEQFF.

This clonotype was seen ten or more times. The CDR3 nucleotides are TGCAGTGCTCATTTCACGGGAGGTGAAGCTTTCTTT. It encodes CSAHFTGGEAFF. The genes are TRBV20-1 and TRBJ1-1; D unclear. V lost 5 bases, J lost 7 bases, and 14 bases lay in between. This CDR3 is built from 12 residues. Germline lookup yields CDR1 DFQATT and CDR2 SNEGSKA (reference sequence).

Worth noting for this clonotype: An end of the junction differs from the germline gene, which may be a read error. This sequence joins TRBV5-1 and TRBJ2-1; 8 bases fit TRBD1. The CDR3 consists of 15 residues. From germline, CDR1 is SGHRS and CDR2 YFSETQ. CDR3 nucleotide sequence: TGCGCCGGCAGCTTGGGGGCAGGGGGCCTCAATGAGCAGTTCTTC. Protein: CAGSLGAGGLNEQFF.

This clonotype was seen repeatedly, ten times or more. The CDR3 DNA sequence: TGCGCCAGCAGCTTGGGAGGACAAAACAATGAGCAGTTCTTC. Amino acids: CASSLGGQNNEQFF. The V gene is TRBV5-1, the J gene TRBJ2-1; D may be TRBD1 (5 bases). This CDR3 comprises 14 residues. The germline V gene has CDR1 SGHRS and CDR2 YFSETQ. With 0 bases removed from V and 5 bases from J, the gap between germline ends came to 9 bases.

The chain uses TRBV7-2 and TRBJ2-2, with 9 bases that match TRBD2. The junction had 7 bases not matched to a gene; V was cut back by 2 bases and J by 6 bases. The CDR3 loop spans 16 amino acids. CDR1 SGHTA and CDR2 FQGNSA come from the germline V gene. In DNA form, the CDR3 reads TGTGCCAGCAGCTTATTCCTAGCGGGGTTGGCCGGGGAGCTGTTTTTT. Translation: CASSLFLAGLAGELFF.

The CDR3 sequence: CASSLNYGGYTF. The CDR3 nucleotides read TGTGCCAGCAGCCTGAACTACGGGGGCTACACCTTC. J is TRBJ1-2 and V is TRBV12-3 or TRBV12-4; unclear D gene. V shed 6 bases and J shed 8 bases, with 13 bases lying between them. The CDR3 totals 12 residues.

V and J are TRBV7-9 and TRBJ1-1; D unresolved. Trimming left V 3 bases short and J 5 bases short, with 10 bases between. Per germline, CDR1 SEHNR and CDR2 FQNEAQ (reference sequence). The CDR3 is made up of 13 amino acids. The CDR3 sequence is CASSFGLGTEAFF. The CDR3 DNA sequence: TGTGCCAGCAGCTTCGGACTGGGTACTGAAGCTTTCTTT.

This clonotype came up a few times. The V and J genes are TRBV27 and TRBJ2-1, with 10 bases identical to TRBD2. The junction had 21 bases not matched to a gene; V was cut back by 5 bases and J by 8 bases. The CDR3 has 19 amino acids. CDR1 and CDR2 (germline): MNHEY, SMNVEV (reference sequence). The DNA of the CDR3 is TGTGCCAGCAGTCCGAACTTTTTCGCCCTAGCGGGAGAGGAGTATGAGCAGTTCTTC. This gives the protein CASSPNFFALAGEEYEQFF.

This clonotype has just a few counts. The rearrangement joins TRBV28 to TRBJ2-2; no reliable D call. CDR3 size: 10 residues. Trimming pared 8 bases from V and 6 bases from J, leaving 4 bases between. CDR1 and CDR2 from the germline V gene are MDHEN and SYDVKM. The CDR3: CASRSGELFF. DNA of the CDR3: TGTGCCAGCCGATCCGGGGAGCTGTTTTTT.

This clonotype was observed a handful of times. The rearrangement links TRBV5-1 to TRBJ2-2, with 7 bases that match TRBD2. The CDR3 is 15 amino acids. Germline-derived CDR1 and CDR2 are SGHRS and YFSETQ. J lost 2 bases, V lost 1 base, and 2 bases had no gene match. The DNA of the CDR3 is TGCGCCAGCAGCTTGTGGGAGGGTAACACCGGGGAGCTGTTTTTT. Encoded protein: CASSLWEGNTGELFF.

This clonotype has at least ten counts. V gene TRBV28 combines with J gene TRBJ1-2; D not resolved. Trimming shortened V by 1 base and J by 4 bases, and 7 bases separated the two germline ends. Germline V gene sequence: CDR1 MDHEN, CDR2 SYDVKM. CDR3 length: 13 amino acids. The CDR3 DNA reads as TGTGCCAGCAGTTTATCCGGAGGCTATGGCTACACCTTC. Residues: CASSLSGGYGYTF.

The count of this clonotype is one. The chain combines TRBV4-2 with TRBJ1-1; D unclear. Germline V gene lookup returns CDR1 LGHNA and CDR2 YNFKEQ. The CDR3 covers 14 residues. V was pared by 3 bases and J by 1 base, with 9 bases between. CDR3 sequence: CASSHPGSNTEAFF. CDR3 sequence (DNA): TGTGCCAGCAGCCACCCCGGGTCGAACACTGAAGCTTTCTTT.

The table lists this clonotype with a few counts. The chain joins TRBV12-3 or TRBV12-4 to TRBJ2-1; D possibly corresponds to TRBD2 (6 bases). V lost 8 bases to trimming and J lost 4 bases, with 18 bases between them. This CDR3 is built from 15 residues. The CDR3 protein is CASSSPAGSYNEQFF. CDR3 nucleotides: TGTGCCAGCTCCAGCCCAGCGGGCTCTTACAATGAGCAGTTCTTC.

In its sample, this clonotype was seen many times. V usage is TRBV4-3 and J usage is TRBJ2-1, with D uncertain. V was pared by 0 bases and J by 3 bases, with 6 bases between. The CDR3 sequence is 14 residues long. Germline CDR1 LGHNA, CDR2 YSLEER. In nucleotides, the CDR3 is TGCGCCAGCAGCCAAGATCTCGACTACAATGAGCAGTTCTTC. This gives the protein CASSQDLDYNEQFF.

This clonotype was detected a few times. The chain couples TRBV6-1 to TRBJ2-1, with no clear D. Trimming cost V 6 bases and J 7 bases, with 16 bases left between them. The CDR3 runs to 14 residues. Germline V gene lookup returns CDR1 MNHNS and CDR2 SASEGT. CDR3 amino acids: CASRASAAWNEQFF. The CDR3 DNA reads TGTGCCAGCAGGGCTAGTGCCGCGTGGAATGAGCAGTTCTTC.

The rearrangement uses TRBV7-8 and TRBJ1-1; tentative D call: TRBD1 (6 bases). Germline CDR1 reads SGHVS; CDR2 reads FQNEAQ. The germline V and J ends were trimmed by 5 bases and 5 bases, with 27 bases remaining between them. The CDR3 contains 18 residues. For the CDR3, the DNA is TGTGCCAGCAGCATCGGGGGGGGGGGCGTTCGGTATCAGACTGAAGCTTTCTTT. Translated: CASSIGGGGVRYQTEAFF.

This sequence joins TRBV3-1 and TRBJ1-2; no definite D call. Trimming cost V 0 bases and J 3 bases, with 14 bases left between them. The CDR3 contains 16 residues. The germline V gene encodes CDR1 LGHDT and CDR2 YNNKEL (reference sequence). The CDR3 region is CASSQDPGPNDYGYTF. CDR3 sequence (DNA): TGTGCCAGCAGCCAAGACCCTGGACCGAACGACTATGGCTACACCTTC. Combining the CDR3 with reference TRBV3-1 and TRBJ1-2 gives the whole variable domain DTAVSQTPKYLVTQMGNDKSIKCEQNLGHDTMYWYKQDSKKFLKIMFSYNNKELIINETVPNRFSPKSPDKAHLNLHINSLELGDSAVYFCASSQDPGPNDYGYTFGSGTRLTVV.

The V gene is TRBV12-3 or TRBV12-4, the J gene TRBJ1-2, with no clear D. The CDR3 runs 13 residues. Deletions cut 2 bases from V and 2 bases from J, with 6 bases between. CDR3 in DNA: TGTGCCAGCAGTTTAATGGACAACTATGGCTACACCTTC. Amino acids: CASSLMDNYGYTF.

The rearrangement uses TRBV20-1 and TRBJ1-6; D unresolved. Germline lookup yields CDR1 DFQATT and CDR2 SNEGSKA (reference sequence). The CDR3 sequence is 14 residues long. Trimming took off 3 bases at V and 4 bases at J, with 10 bases between the two ends. The CDR3, as DNA: TGCAGTGCTAGCCCCAGCCCTTATAATTCACCCCTCCACTTT. Translation: CSASPSPYNSPLHF.

There are many counts of this clonotype. The genes are TRBV30 and TRBJ1-6; D may be TRBD1 (5 bases). CDR1 is GTSNPN and CDR2 is SVGIG in the germline V gene (reference sequence). Trimming pared 2 bases from V and 11 bases from J, leaving 13 bases between. The CDR3 consists of 13 residues. The CDR3 protein is CAWSRDGTPPLHF. The CDR3, as DNA: TGTGCCTGGAGTAGGGATGGGACGCCACCCCTCCACTTT.

V gene TRBV19 combines with J gene TRBJ2-4; TRBD1 is a possible D gene (5 bases). Germline CDR1 and CDR2: LNHDA and SQIVND (reference sequence). Trimming took off 6 bases at V and 0 bases at J, with 9 bases between the two ends. The CDR3 contains 14 residues. The CDR3 here is CASSQGPAKNIQYF. CDR3 bases: TGTGCCAGTAGCCAGGGCCCAGCCAAAAACATTCAGTACTTC.

This clonotype was recorded a few times. The rearrangement joins TRBV7-3 to TRBJ2-7; 9 nucleotides agree with TRBD1. The CDR3 totals 14 residues. CDR1 SGHTA and CDR2 FQGTGA come from the germline V gene. The J segment lost 5 bases and the V segment lost 5 bases, leaving 7 bases of the junction unmatched. CDR3 region: CASSPGTGRNEQYF. DNA for the CDR3: TGTGCCAGCAGCCCCGGGACAGGGCGGAACGAGCAGTACTTC.

In this sample, this clonotype turned up many times. V and J are TRBV28 and TRBJ1-5, with a weak D call TRBD1 (6 bases). Between the trimmed V and J ends, which lost 6 bases and 3 bases, there was a span of 12 bases. The CDR3 is 14 residues long. CDR1 is MDHEN and CDR2 is SYDVKM in the germline V gene. Here the CDR3 reads CASRPRGPNQPQHF. CDR3 bases: TGTGCCAGCAGACCCAGGGGACCCAATCAGCCCCAGCATTTT.

The table lists this clonotype with a few counts. The V gene is TRBV5-1, the J gene TRBJ2-3; 15 bases fit TRBD2. The CDR3 contains 20 residues. Germline V CDR1 and CDR2: SGHRS, YFSETQ. The junction had 14 bases not matched to a gene; V was cut back by 5 bases and J by 1 base. The CDR3 loop reads CASSFDRGLAGGRRTDTQYF. CDR3 nucleotide sequence: TGCGCCAGCAGTTTCGACAGGGGACTAGCGGGAGGCCGGCGCACAGATACGCAGTATTTT. The full variable domain, in which reference TRBV5-1 and TRBJ2-3 provide the parts outside the CDR3, is KAGVTQTPRYLIKTRGQQVTLSCSPISGHRSVSWYQQTPGQGLQFLFEYFSETQRNKGNFPGRFSGRQFSNSRSEMNVSTLELGDSALYLCASSFDRGLAGGRRTDTQYFGPGTRLTVL.

This clonotype was observed a handful of times. The gene calls are TRBV7-9 and TRBJ2-7, with TRBD2 matching 10 bases. This CDR3 contains 17 residues. Germline-derived CDR1 and CDR2 are SEHNR and FQNEAQ (reference sequence). Losses at the gene ends were 2 bases for V and 6 bases for J; bases not matched to a gene: 13. The CDR3 here is CASSLFPASGSFREQYF. CDR3 in DNA: TGTGCCAGCAGCTTATTTCCGGCTAGCGGGAGTTTTCGCGAGCAGTACTTC.

This clonotype has a handful of counts. J is TRBJ2-2 and V is TRBV27; 13 bases map to TRBD2. V was pared by 1 base and J by 7 bases, with 0 bases of the junction left unmatched. There are 15 residues in the CDR3. From germline, CDR1 is MNHEY and CDR2 SMNVEV (reference sequence). This CDR3 is CASSLWTSGGGELFF. DNA for the CDR3: TGTGCCAGCAGTTTATGGACTAGCGGGGGCGGGGAGCTGTTTTTT.

The table lists this clonotype with many counts. This chain links TRBV20-1 with TRBJ2-1; 13 bases match TRBD2. This CDR3 region has 15 residues. V lost 5 bases and J lost 5; bases outside the gene matches: 6. Germline values: CDR1 DFQATT, CDR2 SNEGSKA (reference sequence). The CDR3 is CSAPKGLAGDNEQFF. The CDR3 DNA reads as TGCAGTGCTCCTAAAGGACTAGCGGGAGACAATGAGCAGTTCTTC.

V usage is TRBV11-1 and J usage is TRBJ2-7, with D unresolved. The germline V gene has CDR1 SGHAT and CDR2 FQDESV (reference sequence). The CDR3 consists of 15 residues. V dropped 4 bases and J dropped 3 bases, with 16 bases sitting between them. CDR3 region: CASSSHVSSVYEQYF. The DNA of the CDR3 is TGTGCCAGCAGCTCCCACGTATCCTCCGTCTACGAGCAGTACTTC.

The chain uses TRBV24-1 and TRBJ2-1; 10 bases agree with TRBD2. Germline loops: CDR1 KGHDR, CDR2 SFDVKD. V gave up 1 base and J gave up 6 bases; unmatched junction bases: 5. This CDR3 has 16 amino acids. The CDR3 spells CATSDFGAGGGNEQFF. For the CDR3, the DNA is TGTGCCACCAGTGATTTCGGAGCGGGAGGGGGCAATGAGCAGTTCTTC.